This T cell receptor beta chain came from a study of CD8+ T cells in alopecia areata. Treatment of the sample: oral pan-JAK inhibitor, 5-10 mg twice daily. Lesional scalp punch biopsies and peripheral blood were collected from alopecia areata patients. RNA extraction and reverse transcription yielded cDNA as sequencing template. The repertoire was sequenced with immunoSEQ multiplex PCR; TCRdb's copy has only in-frame clones and lacks some. The sample yields 95,000 to 150,000 clones, around 53% seen once. This CDR3 region has 13 residues. The germline V gene has CDR1 SQVTM and CDR2 ANQGSEA. V gave up 7 bases and J gave up 5 bases; unmatched junction bases: 9.

Sequencing used CD4+ T cells sorted from blood, obtained at week 4, from a patient treated with tofacitinib. This TCR was recovered from a human donor with alopecia areata. The rearrangement uses TRBV29-1 and TRBJ2-7; 9 nucleotides agree with TRBD1. The CDR3 loop reads CSAGTGLWDEQYF. The DNA of the CDR3 is TGCAGCGCCGGGACAGGGTTATGGGACGAGCAGTACTTC.